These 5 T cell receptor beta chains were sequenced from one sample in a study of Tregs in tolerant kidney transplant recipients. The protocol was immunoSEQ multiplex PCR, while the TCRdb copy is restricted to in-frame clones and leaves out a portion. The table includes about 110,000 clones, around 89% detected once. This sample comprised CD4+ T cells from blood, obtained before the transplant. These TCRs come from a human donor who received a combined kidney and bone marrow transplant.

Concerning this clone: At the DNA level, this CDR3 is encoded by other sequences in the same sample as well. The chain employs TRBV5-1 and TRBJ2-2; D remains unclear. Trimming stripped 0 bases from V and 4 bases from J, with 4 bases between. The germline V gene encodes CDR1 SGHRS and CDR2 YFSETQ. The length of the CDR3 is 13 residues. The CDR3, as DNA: TGCGCCAGCAGCTTGGCGGGCACCGGGGAGCTGTTTTTT. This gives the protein CASSLAGTGELFF.

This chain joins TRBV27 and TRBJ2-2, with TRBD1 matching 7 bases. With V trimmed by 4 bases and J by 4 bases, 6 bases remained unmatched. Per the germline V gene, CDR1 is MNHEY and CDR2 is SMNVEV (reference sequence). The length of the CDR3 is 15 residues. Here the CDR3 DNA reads TGTGCCAGCAGTTCCAGGGACAGACCCACCGGGGAGCTGTTTTTT. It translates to CASSSRDRPTGELFF.

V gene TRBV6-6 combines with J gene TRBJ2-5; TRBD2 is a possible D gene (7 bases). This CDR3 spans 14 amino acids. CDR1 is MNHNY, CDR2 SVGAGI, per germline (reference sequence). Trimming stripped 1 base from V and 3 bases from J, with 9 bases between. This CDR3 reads CASSYWEGEETQYF. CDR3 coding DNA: TGTGCCAGCAGTTACTGGGAGGGGGAAGAGACCCAGTACTTC.

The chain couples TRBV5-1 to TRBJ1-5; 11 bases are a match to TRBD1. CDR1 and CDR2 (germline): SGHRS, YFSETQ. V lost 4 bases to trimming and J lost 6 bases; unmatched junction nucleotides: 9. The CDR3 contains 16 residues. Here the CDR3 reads CASSQSPGQGGQPQHF. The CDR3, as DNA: TGCGCCAGCAGCCAGTCCCCGGGACAGGGGGGTCAGCCCCAGCATTTT.

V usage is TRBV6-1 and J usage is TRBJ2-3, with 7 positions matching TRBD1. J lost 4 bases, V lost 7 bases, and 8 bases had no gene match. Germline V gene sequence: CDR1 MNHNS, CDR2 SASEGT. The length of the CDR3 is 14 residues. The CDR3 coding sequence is TGTGCCAGCAAAACAGGGGCGCGTGCAGATACGCAGTATTTT. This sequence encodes CASKTGARADTQYF.